Shown below are 14 T cell receptor beta chains from a single sample sequenced in a study of blood T cell repertoires in COVID-19. The protocol was immunoSEQ multiplex PCR, while the TCRdb copy is restricted to in-frame clones and leaves out a portion. Among hundreds of thousands of clones listed, 86% were seen once. Source material: PBMCs or T cells enriched from blood (not recorded which). These receptors all come from a woman aged 40 to 49 with acute COVID-19.

Written as DNA, the CDR3 is TGTGCCAGCGACACGGTCGAGCAGTACTTC. This gives the protein CASDTVEQYF. This chain links TRBV18 with TRBJ2-7; unclear D gene. Germline loops: CDR1 KGHSH, CDR2 LQKENI. With 8 bases removed from V and 6 bases from J, the gap between germline ends came to 8 bases. This CDR3 has 10 amino acids.

The rearrangement uses TRBV5-1 and TRBJ1-6, with 9 bases aligning to TRBD1. The V gene end was trimmed by 4 bases and the J gene end by 9 bases; junction bases not matched to a gene: 8. Germline CDR1 and CDR2: SGHRS and YFSETQ. This CDR3 has 15 residues. The CDR3 here is CASSGTGGLSSPLHF. The CDR3 region has the DNA TGCGCCAGCAGCGGAACAGGGGGCCTTAGTTCACCCCTCCACTTT.

This chain links TRBV25-1 with TRBJ2-1, with 9 bases lining up with TRBD2. CDR3 length equals 18 residues. CDR1 and CDR2 from the germline V gene are MGHDK and SYGVNS. V lost 2 bases, J lost 3 bases, and 11 bases stayed unmatched. CDR3 region: CASSEPPTSGENYNEQFF. The DNA of the CDR3 is TGTGCCAGCAGTGAACCCCCGACTAGCGGAGAGAACTACAATGAGCAGTTCTTC.

This clone was counted a single time. The V call is TRBV21-1, the J call TRBJ2-1; TRBD2 is the table's D call, not checked against the DNA. TRBV21-1 is marked as a pseudogene. This CDR3 is built from 15 residues. The CDR3 loop is CASTTSGNNYNEQFF. The CDR3, as DNA: TGTGCCAGCACCACAAGCGGGAATAATTACAATGAGCAGTTCTTC.

This sequence joins TRBV7-8 and TRBJ1-6; D perhaps matches TRBD1 (6 bases). Trimming stripped 2 bases from V and 13 bases from J, with 15 bases between. Germline V gene data show CDR1 as SGHVS and CDR2 as FQNEAQ. The CDR3 is 14 residues long. The CDR3 region is CASSLRPEGGPLHF. Here the CDR3 DNA reads TGTGCCAGCAGCTTACGACCCGAGGGGGGGCCCCTCCACTTT.

The rearrangement links TRBV19 to TRBJ2-1; possible D gene TRBD2, 6 bases. The CDR3 is made up of 15 amino acids. Germline values: CDR1 LNHDA, CDR2 SQIVND (reference sequence). Trimming took 7 bases from V and 4 from J, leaving 17 bases between them. DNA for the CDR3: TGTGCCAGTAAGAGGTTGCGGGAAGGGTACAATGAGCAGTTCTTC. Encoded protein: CASKRLREGYNEQFF.

The gene calls are TRBV21-1 and TRBJ2-1; no check of the table's D call, TRBD2, against the DNA was made. TRBV21-1 is a pseudogene. CDR3 length: 17 amino acids. The CDR3 protein is CASSKSPHRGRFNEQFF. CDR3 coding DNA: TGTGCCAGCAGCAAGTCGCCCCACCGGGGGAGGTTCAATGAGCAGTTCTTC.

The chain couples TRBV5-6 to TRBJ1-2; 11 bases align to TRBD1. V lost 4 bases to trimming and J lost 7 bases; unmatched junction nucleotides: 3. CDR1 and CDR2 (germline): SGHDT, YYEEEE. There are 13 residues in the CDR3. The CDR3 loop reads CASSTGTGGGYTF. The CDR3 nucleotides are TGTGCCAGCAGCACCGGGACAGGGGGTGGCTACACCTTC.

This chain joins TRBV4-1 and TRBJ1-5, with TRBD1 identical over 9 bases. V was pared by 5 bases and J by 2 bases, with 7 bases of the junction left unmatched. Germline assignment: CDR1 MGHRA and CDR2 YSYEKL. The CDR3 consists of 16 residues. The CDR3 spells CASSRPGTGRNQPQHF. The CDR3 coding sequence is TGCGCCAGCAGCAGGCCCGGGACAGGGCGCAATCAGCCCCAGCATTTT.

V is TRBV3-1 (or the pseudogene TRBV3-2) and J is TRBJ2-7; TRBD1 matches 7 bases. Germline V CDR1 and CDR2: LGHDT, YNNKEL (reference sequence). The CDR3 contains 14 residues. With 1 base clipped from V and 5 bases from J, the junction kept 5 bases outside the gene matches. In DNA form, the CDR3 reads TGTGCCAGCAGCCAAGCAGACAGGGTCCACGAGCAGTACTTC. It translates to CASSQADRVHEQYF.

The chain employs TRBV6-2 or TRBV6-3 and TRBJ1-1; TRBD1 matches 10 bases. The V gene end was trimmed by 5 bases and the J gene end by 11 bases; junction bases not matched to a gene: 8. Germline loops: CDR1 MNHEY, CDR2 SVGEGT. The CDR3 has 13 residues. The CDR3 spells CASSQTGTGEAFF. The CDR3 DNA sequence: TGTGCCAGCAGTCAGACCGGGACAGGGGAGGCTTTCTTT.

The J gene is TRBJ2-1, the V gene TRBV18; D remains unclear. This CDR3 is built from 15 residues. Per germline, CDR1 KGHSH and CDR2 LQKENI. V dropped 1 base and J dropped 10 bases, with 17 bases sitting between them. CDR3: CASSPRRPRGQEQFF. CDR3 sequence (DNA): TGTGCCAGCTCACCACGGCGGCCCAGAGGCCAAGAGCAGTTCTTC.

This chain uses TRBV2 with TRBJ2-7; D is possibly TRBD1 (6 bases). The CDR3 has 14 amino acids. Trimming stripped 5 bases from V and 4 bases from J, with 15 bases between. Per the germline V gene, CDR1 is SNHLY and CDR2 is FYNNEI. The CDR3 DNA follows: TGTGCCAGCAGTAGACAGGAATCGACGTACGAGCAGTACTTC. It yields the protein CASSRQESTYEQYF. Looking up the rest from reference TRBV2 and TRBJ2-7 gives the full variable domain: EPEVTQTPSHQVTQMGQEVILRCVPISNHLYFYWYRQILGQKVEFLVSFYNNEISEKSEIFDDQFSVERPDGSNFTLKIRSTKLEDSAMYFCASSRQESTYEQYFGPGTRLTVT.

This chain uses TRBV12-3 or TRBV12-4 with TRBJ2-1, with unresolved D. The CDR3 covers 12 residues. V was pared by 2 bases and J by 5 bases, with 4 bases between. This chain's CDR3 is CASSLYNNEQFF. CDR3 nucleotides: TGTGCCAGCAGTTTATACAACAATGAGCAGTTCTTC.